This T cell receptor beta chain came from a study of shared clonotypes between healthy human individuals. Study summary: Per donor, CD8 memory used one plate, CD8 naive used two, CD4 memory used three and CD4 naive used three.

Free of recent acute infections or vaccinations, the donors were healthy HIV-negative adults. The CDR3 covers 15 residues. Germline assignment: CDR1 SGHAT and CDR2 FQNNGV. V gave up 2 bases and J gave up 2 bases, with 12 bases separating them. Some clones are missing from TCRdb's copy, which holds only in-frame ones; the method was immunoSEQ multiplex PCR. The sample has 2.3 million or so clones, just over 90% seen once. The TCR sequence derives from a man aged 18 to 30 in good health. Some clones in this sample may be carry-over from other donors' samples. This chain connects TRBV11-2 to TRBJ1-1; D uncertain. Sequencing used naive CD4+ T cells from PBMCs. Documented subset: CD45RA+ positively selected. The CDR3, as DNA: TGTGCCAGCAGCTTAATCCCGTGGGGAAACACTGAAGCTTTCTTT. As protein: CASSLIPWGNTEAFF.